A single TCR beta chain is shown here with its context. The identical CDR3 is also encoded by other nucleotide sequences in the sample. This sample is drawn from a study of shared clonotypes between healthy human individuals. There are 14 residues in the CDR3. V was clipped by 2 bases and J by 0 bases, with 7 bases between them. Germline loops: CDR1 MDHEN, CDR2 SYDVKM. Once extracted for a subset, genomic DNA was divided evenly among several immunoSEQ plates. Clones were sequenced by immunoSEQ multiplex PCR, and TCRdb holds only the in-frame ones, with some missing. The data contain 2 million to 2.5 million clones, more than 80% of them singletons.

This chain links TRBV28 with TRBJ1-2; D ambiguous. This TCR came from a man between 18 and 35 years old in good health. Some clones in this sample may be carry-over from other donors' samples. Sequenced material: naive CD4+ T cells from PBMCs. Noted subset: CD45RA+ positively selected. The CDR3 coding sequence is TGTGCCAGCAGTTTAGGCGGAACTAACTATGGCTACACCTTC. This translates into CASSLGGTNYGYTF.